The clone carrying this TCR beta chain was detected a few times. The V gene lost 2 bases and the J gene lost 8 bases, with 15 bases spanning the gap. The CDR3 loop spans 14 amino acids. Germline CDR1 reads LNHDA; CDR2 reads SQIVND (reference sequence). These data belong to a study of T cells in Graves' hyperthyroidism and ophthalmopathy. RNA transcripts served as the template for amplifying TCR beta CDR3 regions. The TCR CDR3 was amplified in a first-round RT-PCR using the HTBI primer set. TCRdb re-analysed the multiplex PCR reads in MiXCR, keeping a single row per CDR3 protein. The sample consists of hundreds of thousands of distinct CDR3 sequences, around a third of them appearing once.

The rearrangement links TRBV19 to TRBJ1-2; weak D call: TRBD1 (5 bases). The sequence came from a woman aged 35 to 49 with Graves' hyperthyroidism. Sequencing used blood. DNA of the CDR3: TGTGCCAGTAGTATACCTGGAGGGGATCGGGGCTACACCTTC. It is translated as CASSIPGGDRGYTF.